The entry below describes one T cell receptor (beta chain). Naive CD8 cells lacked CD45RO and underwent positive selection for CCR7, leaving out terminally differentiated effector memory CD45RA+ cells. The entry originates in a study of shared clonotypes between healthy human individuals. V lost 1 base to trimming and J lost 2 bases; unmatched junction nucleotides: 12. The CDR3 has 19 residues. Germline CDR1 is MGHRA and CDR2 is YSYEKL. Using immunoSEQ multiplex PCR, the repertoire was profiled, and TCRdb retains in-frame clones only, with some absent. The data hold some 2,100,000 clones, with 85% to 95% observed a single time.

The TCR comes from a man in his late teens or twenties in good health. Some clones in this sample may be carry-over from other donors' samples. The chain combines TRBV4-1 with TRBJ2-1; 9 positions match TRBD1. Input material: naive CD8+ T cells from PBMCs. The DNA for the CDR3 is TGCGCCAGCAGCCAAGGGAAACTCACAGGGGGCCCCCCCTACAATGAGCAGTTCTTC. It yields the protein CASSQGKLTGGPPYNEQFF.